A single sample is the source of the 13 T cell receptor beta chains below, sequenced in a study of radiotherapy plus CTLA-4 blockade in lung cancer. Measured with immunoSEQ multiplex PCR; TCRdb has only the in-frame clones, and not every one. Of tens of thousands of clones listed, less than 80% are singletons. The source was peripheral blood, collected from a patient treated with radiotherapy plus ipilimumab. The receptors stem from a human donor with non-small cell lung cancer who had a complete response to radiotherapy plus ipilimumab.

This chain links TRBV19 with TRBJ1-5, with a possible D match to TRBD1 (5 bases). Trimming pared 8 bases from V and 0 bases from J, leaving 14 bases between. The CDR3 runs to 15 residues. Germline V lookup: CDR1 LNHDA, CDR2 SQIVND (reference sequence). CDR3 sequence (DNA): TGTGCCAGTTCTTTCCGGGACGGTAGCAATCAGCCCCAGCATTTT. Translated, it gives CASSFRDGSNQPQHF.

The J gene is TRBJ1-2, the V gene TRBV6-1; possibly TRBD1 for D (5 bases). The CDR3 sequence is 13 residues long. Germline V gene sequence: CDR1 MNHNS, CDR2 SASEGT. Deletions cut 7 bases from V and 5 bases from J, with 14 bases between. The DNA for the CDR3 is TGTGCCAGCAAACTCGACAGACAGTATGGCTACACCTTC. It encodes CASKLDRQYGYTF.

This clone has a handful of counts. The chain recombines TRBV7-9 with TRBJ2-7; 8 bases are shared with TRBD2. The CDR3 has 16 amino acids. Trimming cost V 3 bases and J 6 bases; bases outside gene matches: 13. Looked up from germline, CDR1 is SEHNR and CDR2 is FQNEAQ (reference sequence). CDR3 nucleotides: TGTGCCAGCAGCTTCCCGGGGGGGCGTTTAAGCGGCGAGCAGTACTTC. Translating gives CASSFPGGRLSGEQYF.

V and J are TRBV27 and TRBJ2-1, with TRBD2 as a possible D gene (6 bases). The CDR3 has 13 amino acids. Per germline, CDR1 MNHEY and CDR2 SMNVEV (reference sequence). The V end lost 4 bases, the J end lost 8 bases, and 12 bases lay between the germline ends. The CDR3 bases are TGTGCCAGCAGTTGGAGGGGAATGGATGAGCAGTTCTTC. Translation gives CASSWRGMDEQFF.

V gene TRBV2 combines with J gene TRBJ1-2, with a weak D call TRBD1 (6 bases). V lost 6 bases and J 2 bases, leaving 16 bases between the germline ends. There are 15 residues in the CDR3. Germline V gives CDR1 SNHLY, CDR2 FYNNEI. This CDR3 is CASSARGAENYGYTF. The CDR3 DNA reads as TGTGCCAGCAGCGCCCGGGGGGCAGAGAACTATGGCTACACCTTC.

The V call is TRBV7-2, the J call TRBJ1-2; D uncertain. Looked up from germline, CDR1 is SGHTA and CDR2 is FQGNSA. The germline V and J ends were trimmed by 0 bases and 2 bases, with 10 bases remaining between them. The CDR3 extends over 15 amino acids. CDR3 residues: CASSLALTDNYGYTF. CDR3 in DNA: TGTGCCAGCAGCTTAGCGCTAACAGACAACTATGGCTACACCTTC.

A few counts support this clone. CDR3 bases: TGTGCCAGCTCACCCCGACAGAGGGAAGGCTACACCTTC. Its translation is CASSPRQREGYTF. The chain employs TRBV18 and TRBJ1-2, with D perhaps TRBD1 (5 bases). Deletions cut 3 bases from V and 8 bases from J, with 13 bases between. This CDR3 spans 13 amino acids. CDR1 KGHSH and CDR2 LQKENI come from the germline V gene.

In its sample, this clone was seen a few times. The rearrangement links TRBV7-2 to TRBJ1-3; TRBD1 is a possible D gene (6 bases). The germline gives CDR1 SGHTA, CDR2 FQGNSA. The V gene lost 5 bases and the J gene lost 0 bases, with 14 bases spanning the gap. The CDR3 covers 16 residues. CDR3: CASSPRTASSGNTIYF. DNA of the CDR3: TGTGCCAGCAGCCCGAGGACAGCGAGCTCTGGAAACACCATATATTTT.

This clone came up once. The chain recombines TRBV19 with TRBJ1-3; possibly TRBD1 for D (5 bases). V was trimmed by 3 bases and J by 1 base, leaving 13 bases between them. The CDR3 is made up of 16 amino acids. Per the germline V gene, CDR1 is LNHDA and CDR2 is SQIVND (reference sequence). CDR3 DNA: TGTGCCAGTAGTATCGACAGCTACTATTCTGGAAACACCATATATTTT. Residues: CASSIDSYYSGNTIYF.

This clone showed up just a few times. CDR3 protein: CASSALGAGGFDTQYF. CDR3 DNA sequence: TGTGCCAGCAGCGCCCTTGGAGCGGGAGGGTTTGATACGCAGTATTTT. V and J are TRBV9 and TRBJ2-3; 10 nucleotides align to TRBD2. CDR3 length: 16 amino acids. The J segment lost 6 bases and the V segment lost 3 bases, leaving 10 bases of the junction unmatched. Germline CDR1 is SGDLS and CDR2 is YYNGEE. The variable domain in full, completed from reference TRBV9 and TRBJ2-3, reads DSGVTQTPKHLITATGQRVTLRCSPRSGDLSVYWYQQSLDQGLQFLIQYYNGEERAKGNILERFSAQQFPDLHSELNLSSLELGDSALYFCASSALGAGGFDTQYFGPGTRLTVL.

The V gene is TRBV10-3, the J gene TRBJ1-2; D possibly corresponds to TRBD1 (6 bases). The CDR3 contains 13 residues. CDR1 and CDR2 from the germline V gene are ENHRY and SYGVKD. With 6 bases removed from V and 4 bases from J, the gap between germline ends came to 12 bases. The CDR3 region has the DNA TGTGCCATCAGGGGGGCGGCAGGCTATGGCTACACCTTC. Its protein is CAIRGAAGYGYTF.

V usage is TRBV29-1 and J usage is TRBJ1-4, with D perhaps TRBD1 (5 bases). The V end was cut by 7 bases, the J end by 8 bases, with 17 bases between. The CDR3 consists of 13 residues. CDR1 and CDR2 (germline): SQVTM, ANQGSEA. CDR3 sequence reads: CSASGGGREKLFF. CDR3 DNA: TGCAGCGCCTCGGGGGGAGGTAGGGAAAAACTGTTTTTT.

The chain joins TRBV30 to TRBJ1-4; 8 bases line up with TRBD1. The CDR3 consists of 15 residues. The trim removed 0 bases at V and 4 bases at J, leaving 4 bases unmatched. Germline CDR1 GTSNPN, CDR2 SVGIG (reference sequence). The CDR3 coding sequence is TGTGCCTGGAGTGTAGGACAGGGAGGTAATGAAAAACTGTTTTTT. This sequence encodes CAWSVGQGGNEKLFF.